This section outlines one T cell receptor (beta chain) sequence together with its context. Distinct nucleotide sequences in the sample also encode this CDR3. Data came from immunoSEQ multiplex PCR; TCRdb stores just in-frame clones and leaves some out. The sample records about 1 million clones, around 75% being singletons. The data were obtained in a study of shared clonotypes between healthy human individuals. The CDR3 is 11 residues long. Germline V gives CDR1 MNHEY, CDR2 SVGAGI. V lost 2 bases, J lost 4 bases, and 2 bases lay in between. This clonotype was obtained from a man younger than 30 in good health. The rearrangement uses TRBV6-5 and TRBJ2-5; no clear D gene. Material for sequencing was memory CD4+ T cells sorted from blood. Noted subset: CD45RA-negative fraction. The CDR3 here is CASSYRETQYF. As DNA, the CDR3 is TGTGCCAGCAGTTACCGAGAGACCCAGTACTTC.